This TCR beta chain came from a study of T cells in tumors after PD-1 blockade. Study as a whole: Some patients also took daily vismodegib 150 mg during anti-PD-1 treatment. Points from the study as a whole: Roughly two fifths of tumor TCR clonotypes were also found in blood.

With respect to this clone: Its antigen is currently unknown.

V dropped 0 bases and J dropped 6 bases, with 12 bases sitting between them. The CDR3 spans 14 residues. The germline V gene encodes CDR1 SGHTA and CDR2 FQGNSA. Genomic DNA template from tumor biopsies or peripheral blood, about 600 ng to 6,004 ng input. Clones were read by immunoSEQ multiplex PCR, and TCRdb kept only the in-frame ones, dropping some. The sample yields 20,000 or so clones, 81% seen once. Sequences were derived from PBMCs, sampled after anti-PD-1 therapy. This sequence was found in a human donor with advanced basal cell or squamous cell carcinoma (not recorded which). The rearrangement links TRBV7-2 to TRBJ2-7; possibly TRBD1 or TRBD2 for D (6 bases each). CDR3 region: CASSLAGGHSEQYF. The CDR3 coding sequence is TGTGCCAGCAGCTTAGCAGGGGGGCATTCCGAGCAGTACTTC.